One sample yielded the 13 T cell receptor beta chains listed below, sequenced in a study of shared clonotypes between healthy human individuals (dated by TCRdb to between 2020 and 2021). The receptor library was made with the immunoSEQ multiplex PCR assay. The table was pulled from immuneACCESS by TCRdb, which kept in-frame rearrangements only. Such tables lose some clones; where checked, under half of the loss comes from unresolved V genes, and the rest has no known cause. Counted in this sample were about 2 million clones; roughly 94% of them appeared once. The ten most abundant clones make up 0.13% of the sample. Sequencing input: naive CD4+ T cells sorted from blood. The cell subset or site tag for this specimen amounts to: CD45RA+ positively selected. The receptor set was obtained from a man aged 18-30 years in good health.

This clone is a singleton in its sample. The rearrangement uses TRBV10-3 and TRBJ2-7; tentatively, D is TRBD2 (6 bases). Germline CDR1 and CDR2: ENHRY and SYGVKD. The CDR3 is made up of 15 amino acids. The V and J ends lost 0 bases and 6 bases respectively, with 15 bases between them. The CDR3 protein is CAISESKIGGVEQYF. The CDR3 nucleotides read TGTGCCATCAGTGAGTCTAAGATAGGAGGGGTCGAGCAGTACTTC.

V gene TRBV5-5 combines with J gene TRBJ2-1, with a possible D match to TRBD2 (5 bases). Per the germline V gene, CDR1 is SGHKS and CDR2 is YYEKEE (reference sequence). The CDR3 has 15 amino acids. Trimming removed 0 bases at V and 3 bases at J, with 10 bases between. Here the CDR3 reads CASSLAGEGYNEQFF. Written as DNA, the CDR3 is TGTGCCAGCAGCTTGGCAGGAGAGGGCTACAATGAGCAGTTCTTC.

As to this clone: The germline gene is not matched at one end of the junction; a read error may be the cause. The rearrangement links TRBV7-7 to TRBJ2-7; 10 nucleotides line up with TRBD2. Looked up from germline, CDR1 is SSHAT and CDR2 is FNYEAQ (reference sequence). The CDR3 sequence is 15 residues long. Here the CDR3 reads CASSSTTSGWDEQYF. For the CDR3, the DNA is TGTGCTAGCAGCTCTACGACTAGCGGGTGGGACGAGCAGTACTTC.

A word on this clone: This sequence may be a read error, since a much larger clone differs from it by one base. Within the sample, other DNA sequences also encode this same CDR3. The chain uses TRBV7-3 and TRBJ1-1; the D is unclear. The CDR3 is 13 residues long. V was trimmed by 0 bases and J by 1 base, leaving 3 bases between them. Germline V gene lookup returns CDR1 SGHTA and CDR2 FQGTGA. The CDR3 DNA reads as TGTGCCAGCAGCTTAACCGGGAACACTGAAGCTTTCTTT. Translated: CASSLTGNTEAFF.

The V and J genes are TRBV18 and TRBJ2-1, with TRBD1 identical over 10 bases. The trim removed 5 bases at V and 0 bases at J, leaving 7 bases unmatched. Germline loops: CDR1 KGHSH, CDR2 LQKENI. The length of the CDR3 is 17 residues. The CDR3 DNA reads TGTGCCAGCTCAGCGGGACAGGGGCCCTTCTCCTACAATGAGCAGTTCTTC. Translating gives CASSAGQGPFSYNEQFF. The full variable domain, completed using reference TRBV18 and TRBJ2-1, is NAGVMQNPRHLVRRRGQEARLRCSPMKGHSHVYWYRQLPEEGLKFMVYLQKENIIDESGMPKERFSAEFPKEGPSILRIQQVVRGDSAAYFCASSAGQGPFSYNEQFFGPGTRLTVL.

CDR3 in DNA: TGTGCCAGCAGTGGGATTGGGACTAGCGGGGCCGGGACCCAGTACTTC. Amino acid sequence: CASSGIGTSGAGTQYF. The chain recombines TRBV25-1 with TRBJ2-5; 13 bases agree with TRBD2. The V gene's germline CDR1 is MGHDK and CDR2 SYGVNS. Unmatched junction bases numbered 9, after V lost 4 bases and J lost 7 bases. CDR3 size: 16 residues. Using reference TRBV25-1 and TRBJ2-5 for the parts outside the CDR3, the full variable domain is EADIYQTPRYLVIGTGKKITLECSQTMGHDKMYWYQQDPGMELHLIHYSYGVNSTEKGDLSSESTVSRIRTEHFPLTLESARPSHTSQYLCASSGIGTSGAGTQYFGPGTRLLVL.

This chain joins TRBV9 and TRBJ2-2, with a tentative D call TRBD2 (6 bases). Germline CDR1 and CDR2: SGDLS and YYNGEE. The CDR3 sequence is 19 residues long. V was shortened by 4 bases and J by 1 base, with 23 bases between the two germline ends. The CDR3 reads CASSPQLWRGSWNTGELFF. The CDR3 DNA is TGTGCCAGCAGCCCTCAACTATGGCGGGGTAGCTGGAACACCGGGGAGCTGTTTTTT.

The chain links TRBV2 to TRBJ1-6, with D maybe TRBD1 (6 bases). The CDR3 spans 15 residues. Germline V CDR1 and CDR2: SNHLY, FYNNEI. Trimming shortened V by 6 bases and J by 4 bases, and 13 bases separated the two germline ends. CDR3 DNA: TGTGCCAGCAGGGGGACACGAGATTATAATTCACCCCTCCACTTT. Residues: CASRGTRDYNSPLHF.

The J gene is TRBJ1-2, the V gene TRBV6-5; no definite D call. Germline V gene lookup returns CDR1 MNHEY and CDR2 SVGAGI. Trimming shortened V by 6 bases and J by 4 bases, and 12 bases separated the two germline ends. The CDR3 is made up of 13 amino acids. The CDR3 nucleotides read TGTGCCAGCAGCCACCACGAGGGCTATGGCTACACCTTC. This encodes CASSHHEGYGYTF.

This chain uses TRBV18 with TRBJ2-1; TRBD2 is a possible D gene (5 bases). This CDR3 is built from 17 residues. V gave up 3 bases and J gave up 4 bases, with 19 bases separating them. Germline CDR1 is KGHSH and CDR2 is LQKENI. The CDR3 bases are TGTGCCAGCTCACCTCGCGGCTCGGGGTTTCGGTACAATGAGCAGTTCTTC. This sequence encodes CASSPRGSGFRYNEQFF.

The chain links TRBV27 to TRBJ2-1, with TRBD1 identical over 7 bases. Germline CDR1 reads MNHEY; CDR2 reads SMNVEV (reference sequence). The V and J ends lost 8 bases and 4 bases, in that order; junction bases with no gene match: 11. CDR3 length: 15 amino acids. The CDR3 nucleotides are TGTGCCAGCGGGTTTTTGACGGACAGGTACAATGAGCAGTTCTTC. Translation: CASGFLTDRYNEQFF.

This chain links TRBV5-4 with TRBJ1-6, with a tentative D call TRBD1 (6 bases). Germline CDR1 and CDR2: SGHNT and YYREEE (reference sequence). The CDR3 totals 14 residues. V lost 0 bases, J lost 7 bases, and 8 bases lay in between. CDR3 region: CASSLAGANSPLHF. As DNA, the CDR3 is TGTGCCAGCAGCTTGGCGGGGGCCAATTCACCCCTCCACTTT.

The chain uses TRBV25-1 and TRBJ2-1; TRBD2 matches at 8 bases. The V gene's germline CDR1 is MGHDK and CDR2 SYGVNS. The CDR3 extends over 15 amino acids. V lost 7 bases and J lost 6; bases outside the gene matches: 11. CDR3 in DNA: TGTGCCAGCACCCAAGCGGGGGCGGTACTCAATGAGCAGTTCTTC. It encodes CASTQAGAVLNEQFF.